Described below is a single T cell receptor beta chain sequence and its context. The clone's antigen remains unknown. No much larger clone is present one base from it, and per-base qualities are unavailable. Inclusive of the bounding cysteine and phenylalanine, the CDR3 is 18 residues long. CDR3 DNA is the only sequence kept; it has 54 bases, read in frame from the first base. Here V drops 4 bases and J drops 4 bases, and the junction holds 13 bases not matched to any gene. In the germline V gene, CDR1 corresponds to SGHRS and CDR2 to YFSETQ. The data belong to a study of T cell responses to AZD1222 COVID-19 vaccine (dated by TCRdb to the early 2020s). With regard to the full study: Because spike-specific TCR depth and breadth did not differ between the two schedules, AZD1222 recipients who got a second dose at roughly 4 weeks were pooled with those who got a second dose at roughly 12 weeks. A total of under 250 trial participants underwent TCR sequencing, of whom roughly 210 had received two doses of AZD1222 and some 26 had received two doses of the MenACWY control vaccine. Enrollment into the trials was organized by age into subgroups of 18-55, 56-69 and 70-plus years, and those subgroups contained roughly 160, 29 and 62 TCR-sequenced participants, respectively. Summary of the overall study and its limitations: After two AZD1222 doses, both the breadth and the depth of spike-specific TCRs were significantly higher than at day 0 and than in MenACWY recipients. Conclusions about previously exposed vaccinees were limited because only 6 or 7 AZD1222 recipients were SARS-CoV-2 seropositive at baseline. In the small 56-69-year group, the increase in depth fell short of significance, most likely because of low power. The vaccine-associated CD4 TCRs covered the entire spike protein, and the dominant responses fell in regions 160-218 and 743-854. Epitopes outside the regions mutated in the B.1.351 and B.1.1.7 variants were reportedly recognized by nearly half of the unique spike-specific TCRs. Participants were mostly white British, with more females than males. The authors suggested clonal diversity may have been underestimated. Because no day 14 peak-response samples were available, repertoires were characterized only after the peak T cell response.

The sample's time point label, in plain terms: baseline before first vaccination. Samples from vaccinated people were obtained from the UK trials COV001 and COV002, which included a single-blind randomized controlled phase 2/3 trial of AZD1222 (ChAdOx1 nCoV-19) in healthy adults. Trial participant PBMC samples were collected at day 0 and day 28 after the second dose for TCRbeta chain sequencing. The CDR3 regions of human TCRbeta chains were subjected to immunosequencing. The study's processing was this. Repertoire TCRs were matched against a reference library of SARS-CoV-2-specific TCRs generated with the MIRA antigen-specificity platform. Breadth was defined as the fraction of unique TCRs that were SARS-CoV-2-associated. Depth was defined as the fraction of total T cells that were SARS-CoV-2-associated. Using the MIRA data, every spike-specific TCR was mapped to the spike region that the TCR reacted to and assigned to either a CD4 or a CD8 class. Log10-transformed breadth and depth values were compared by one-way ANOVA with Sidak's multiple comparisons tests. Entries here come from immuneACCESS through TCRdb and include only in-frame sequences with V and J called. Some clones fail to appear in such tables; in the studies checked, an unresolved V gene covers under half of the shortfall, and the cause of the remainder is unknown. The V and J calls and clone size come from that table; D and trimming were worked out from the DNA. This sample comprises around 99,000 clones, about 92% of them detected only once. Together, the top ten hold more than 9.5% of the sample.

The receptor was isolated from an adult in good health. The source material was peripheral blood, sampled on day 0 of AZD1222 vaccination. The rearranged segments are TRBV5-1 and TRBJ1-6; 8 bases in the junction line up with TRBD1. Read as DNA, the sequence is TGCGCCAGCAGCGACCGCATCGCAGGGGGCTCTTATAATTCACCCCTCCACTTT. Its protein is CASSDRIAGGSYNSPLHF.